This T cell receptor (beta chain) comes out of a study of Ad26.COV2.S vaccination and SARS-CoV-2 variants. Study details: The donor belonged to the COV1001 Ad26.COV2.S trial arm. The authors gave Ad26.COV2.S intramuscularly, either once or twice 56 days apart.

As for this clone: Its antigen is unknown.

In germline, CDR1 is MNHEY, CDR2 SVGAGI. V was pared by 3 bases and J by 6 bases, with 21 bases between. The CDR3 runs to 16 residues. Treatment noted: around 19 received Ad26.COV2.S at low or high dose, single or two shots; 5 received placebo; per-sample allocation not given. Sample collection was performed on day 63 after the first vaccine or placebo injection. Donation was by an adult aged 18-55 years who was in Boston. Data came from immunoSEQ multiplex PCR; TCRdb stores just in-frame clones and leaves some out. The sample yields hundreds of thousands of clones, about nine tenths seen once. The study, taken as a whole, reports: Vaccine recipients surpassed placebo recipients in spike-specific TCR breadth.

This TCR was sampled from a person between 18 and 60 years old who received the Ad26.COV2.S COVID-19 vaccine or a placebo. Sequenced material: peripheral blood, taken in a trial of Ad26.COV2.S vaccine versus placebo. The chain joins TRBV6-5 to TRBJ2-7; D gene ambiguous. The CDR3 nucleotides are TGTGCCAGCAGTTATGGTAGGGCCCTCTCCTTAATCGAGCAGTACTTC. This codes for CASSYGRALSLIEQYF.